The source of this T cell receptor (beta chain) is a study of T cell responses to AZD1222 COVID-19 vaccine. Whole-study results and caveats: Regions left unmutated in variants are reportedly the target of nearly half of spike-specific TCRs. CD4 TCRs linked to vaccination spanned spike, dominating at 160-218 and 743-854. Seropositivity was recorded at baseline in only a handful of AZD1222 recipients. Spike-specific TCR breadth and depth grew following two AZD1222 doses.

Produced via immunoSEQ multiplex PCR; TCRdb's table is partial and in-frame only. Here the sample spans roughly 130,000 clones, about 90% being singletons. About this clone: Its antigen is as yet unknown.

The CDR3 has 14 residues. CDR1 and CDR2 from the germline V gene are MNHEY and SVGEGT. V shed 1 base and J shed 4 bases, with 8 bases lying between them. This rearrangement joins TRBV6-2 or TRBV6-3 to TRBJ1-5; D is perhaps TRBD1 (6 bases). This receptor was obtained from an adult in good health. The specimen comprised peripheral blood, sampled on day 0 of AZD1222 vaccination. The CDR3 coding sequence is TGTGCCAGCAGTTACTTACAGGGTAATCAGCCCCAGCATTTT. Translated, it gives CASSYLQGNQPQHF.